This T cell receptor beta chain comes out of a study of blood T cells in healthy people across ages. The V and J ends lost 0 bases and 4 bases respectively, with 6 bases between them. The CDR3 is 14 amino acids. Looked up from germline, CDR1 is SGHAT and CDR2 is FQNNGV. Donors ranged from about 6 to 90 years old and were healthy Caucasians in Russia. Study findings and constraints: Higher diversity, along with more naive CD4+ cells, distinguished long-lived donors from aged donors.

The use of a sample-barcoded 5' primer and a J-beta primer mix characterized a second PCR of 7 to 11 cycles. MiXCR was run by TCRdb on the 5' RACE reads, yielding one entry per CDR3 protein. Here the sample spans roughly 1.4 million distinct CDR3 sequences, approximately 59% being singletons. Comments on this clonotype: The antigen remains undetermined.

The specimen sequenced was blood. This chain links TRBV11-2 with TRBJ2-2; D unclear. The sequence was obtained from a man between 18 and 35 years old in good health. The CDR3 spells CASSLEWGTGELFF. DNA for the CDR3: TGTGCCAGCAGCTTAGAATGGGGCACCGGGGAGCTGTTTTTT.